This T cell receptor (beta chain) was identified in a study of blood T cells in healthy people across ages. This CDR3 spans 14 amino acids. Germline assignment: CDR1 DFQATT and CDR2 SNEGSKA (reference sequence). Sample-barcoded 5' priming and a J-beta primer mix drove a second PCR of 7 to 11 cycles. TCRdb re-analysed the 5' RACE reads in MiXCR, keeping a single row per CDR3 protein. The sample lists around 580,000 distinct CDR3 sequences, around 48% seen once, with roughly 24% in the top ten. The table lists this clonotype with a few counts. The sample consisted of blood. The genes are TRBV20-1 and TRBJ2-4; 12 bases are a match to TRBD2. The assigned J gene may be wrong: the sequence end matches TRBJ2-7 better. This clonotype originated in an elderly man in good health. DNA of the CDR3: TGCAGTGCTGCCCGGACTAGCGGGAACTACGAGCAGTACTTC. This gives the protein CSAARTSGNYEQYF.